Below, 21 T cell receptor beta chains from the same sample are listed, as sequenced in a study of shared T cell receptors in the human thymus. Profiled with immunoSEQ multiplex PCR; TCRdb holds only in-frame clones, not every one. The sample includes roughly 410,000 clones, just under 95% of them seen just once. Sequenced material: thymocytes. The receptor source for this set is a human donor.

This chain's CDR3 is CAISRTAHEKLFF. DNA of the CDR3: TGTGCCATCAGTCGGACAGCCCACGAAAAACTGTTTTTT. The chain recombines TRBV10-3 with TRBJ1-4; TRBD1 might be the D (6 bases). Germline CDR1 and CDR2: ENHRY and SYGVKD. The CDR3 contains 13 residues. Trimming cost V 5 bases and J 8 bases, with 12 bases left between them.

This clone was seen just once. This sequence joins TRBV18 and TRBJ2-7; 11 bases are shared with TRBD1. The CDR3 covers 18 residues. CDR1 is KGHSH and CDR2 is LQKENI in the germline V gene. Trimming at V came to 3 bases and at J to 5 bases, leaving 15 bases not matched to a gene. CDR3 nucleotide sequence: TGTGCCAGCTCACCCAGAGCAGGACAGGGGGCTCCCCCACACGAGCAGTACTTC. It yields the protein CASSPRAGQGAPPHEQYF.

The rearrangement joins TRBV28 to TRBJ2-7; TRBD2 matches at 12 bases. CDR1 is MDHEN, CDR2 SYDVKM, per germline. There are 13 residues in the CDR3. The chain's CDR3 is CAASGRALYEQYF. CDR3 nucleotide sequence: TGTGCGGCTAGCGGGAGGGCCCTATACGAGCAGTACTTC.

The rearrangement uses TRBV30 and TRBJ2-7; D tentatively reads TRBD1 or TRBD2 (6 bases each). Trimming left V 3 bases short and J 2 bases short, with 20 bases between. The CDR3 totals 16 residues. Germline V lookup: CDR1 GTSNPN, CDR2 SVGIG (reference sequence). In DNA, the CDR3 is TGTGCCTGGAGCGGACCGGAGACCGGGGGCGCCTACGAGCAGTACTTC. Translated, it gives CAWSGPETGGAYEQYF.

The table lists this clone with a few counts. The V call is TRBV6-1, the J call TRBJ1-1; the D is unclear. CDR3 length: 13 residues. The germline gives CDR1 MNHNS, CDR2 SASEGT. The V and J ends lost 3 bases and 6 bases respectively, with 11 bases between them. CDR3 sequence: CASSDLTGAEAFF. The CDR3 region has the DNA TGTGCCAGCAGTGATCTCACGGGCGCTGAAGCTTTCTTT.

The chain uses TRBV28 and TRBJ2-7, with a possible D match to TRBD1 (6 bases). The CDR3 spans 14 residues. Germline V gene data show CDR1 as MDHEN and CDR2 as SYDVKM. V dropped 2 bases and J dropped 9 bases, with 17 bases sitting between them. CDR3 in DNA: TGTGCCAGCAGTTTAAGGGGGTCCCCCGGAGGGCAGTACTTC. Its protein product is CASSLRGSPGGQYF.

V gene TRBV28 combines with J gene TRBJ2-1, with TRBD2 identical over 7 bases. The CDR3 is made up of 16 amino acids. The ends lost 6 bases at V and 5 bases at J; junction bases unmatched: 13. Germline values: CDR1 MDHEN, CDR2 SYDVKM. CDR3 nucleotides: TGTGCCAGCAGCCCACCCATCAGGGAGGGGAACAATGAGCAGTTCTTC. Amino acid sequence: CASSPPIREGNNEQFF.

This chain connects TRBV9 to TRBJ1-2, with 8 bases lining up with TRBD1. V was pared by 0 bases and J by 4 bases, with 8 bases of the junction left unmatched. The CDR3 contains 16 residues. Germline V CDR1 and CDR2: SGDLS, YYNGEE. The CDR3 is CASSVERTGRPYGYTF. DNA of the CDR3: TGTGCCAGCAGCGTAGAGCGGACAGGGAGGCCCTATGGCTACACCTTC. Full variable domain (missing parts from reference TRBV9 and TRBJ1-2): DSGVTQTPKHLITATGQRVTLRCSPRSGDLSVYWYQQSLDQGLQFLIQYYNGEERAKGNILERFSAQQFPDLHSELNLSSLELGDSALYFCASSVERTGRPYGYTFGSGTRLTVV.

V gene TRBV11-3 combines with J gene TRBJ2-7; 8 bases are shared with TRBD2. The length of the CDR3 is 14 residues. V shed 3 bases, J shed 3 bases, and the junction held 4 bases outside the gene matches. Germline V lookup: CDR1 SGHNT, CDR2 YENEEA. CDR3 DNA sequence: TGTGCCAGCAGCTTGACTAGCGAGGTCTACGAGCAGTACTTC. As protein: CASSLTSEVYEQYF.

V is TRBV7-2 and J is TRBJ2-5; TRBD2 aligns across 16 bases. The germline V gene encodes CDR1 SGHTA and CDR2 FQGNSA. The length of the CDR3 is 16 residues. J lost 7 bases, V lost 7 bases, and 9 bases had no gene match. CDR3 in amino acids: CASKNGGTSGRGTQYF. Here the CDR3 DNA reads TGTGCCAGCAAGAACGGAGGGACTAGCGGGAGGGGGACCCAGTACTTC.

The V call is TRBV30, the J call TRBJ2-7; 9 bases match TRBD1. V dropped 5 bases and J dropped 2; count of bases not matched to a gene: 7. Germline values: CDR1 GTSNPN, CDR2 SVGIG (reference sequence). The CDR3 loop spans 14 amino acids. CDR3 in amino acids: CAWSRQGEPYEQYF. CDR3 coding DNA: TGTGCCTGGTCAAGACAGGGGGAACCCTACGAGCAGTACTTC.

This chain connects TRBV29-1 to TRBJ2-5; D is uncertain. CDR1 is SQVTM and CDR2 is ANQGSEA in the germline V gene. Trimming shortened V by 0 bases and J by 0 bases, and 5 bases separated the two germline ends. The CDR3 extends over 13 amino acids. In DNA form, the CDR3 reads TGCAGCGTTGAAGACGGGTACCAAGAGACCCAGTACTTC. It encodes CSVEDGYQETQYF.

This chain links TRBV29-1 with TRBJ1-2; 7 nucleotides match TRBD1. V lost 4 bases, J lost 5 bases, and 4 bases stayed unmatched. This CDR3 contains 12 residues. Germline V gene sequence: CDR1 SQVTM, CDR2 ANQGSEA. For the CDR3, the DNA is TGCAGCGTTGGACAGGGAGGGTATGGCTACACCTTC. Translated, it gives CSVGQGGYGYTF.

This clone was recorded once. The chain combines TRBV27 with TRBJ2-6; the D gene is possibly TRBD2 (6 bases). The V end lost 5 bases, the J end lost 2 bases, and 16 bases lay between the germline ends. Germline V CDR1 and CDR2: MNHEY, SMNVEV (reference sequence). This CDR3 spans 17 amino acids. For the CDR3, the DNA is TGTGCCAGCAGTCCGGTGGGGCGGGGAGCTGGGGCCAACGTCCTGACTTTC. As protein: CASSPVGRGAGANVLTF.

The genes are TRBV2 and TRBJ2-7; D is uncertain. The V gene lost 1 base and the J gene lost 3 bases, with 13 bases spanning the gap. This CDR3 comprises 15 residues. Germline assignment: CDR1 SNHLY and CDR2 FYNNEI. The CDR3, as DNA: TGTGCCAGCAGTGAAGGAGTATGCAGAAACTACGAGCAGTACTTC. Translated, it gives CASSEGVCRNYEQYF.

The V gene is TRBV18, the J gene TRBJ2-3; D is undetermined. Trimming left V 2 bases short and J 6 bases short, with 9 bases between. The CDR3 covers 13 residues. Germline lookup yields CDR1 KGHSH and CDR2 LQKENI. CDR3 in DNA: TGTGCCAGCTCACCATCCGGGTGGGATACGCAGTATTTT. Protein: CASSPSGWDTQYF.

This chain uses TRBV14 with TRBJ2-1; D might be TRBD2 (6 bases). V lost 1 base, J lost 9 bases, and 25 bases lay in between. There are 18 residues in the CDR3. Germline CDR1 SGHDN, CDR2 FVKESK. The CDR3 coding sequence is TGTGCCAGCAGCCAAGGGGGTCTTAACGGGAGCGGTCCAAGTGAGCAGTTCTTC. As protein: CASSQGGLNGSGPSEQFF. The whole variable domain, filled in from reference TRBV14 and TRBJ2-1, reads EAGVTQFPSHSVIEKGQTVTLRCDPISGHDNLYWYRRVMGKEIKFLLHFVKESKQDESGMPNNRFLAERTGGTYSTLKVQPAELEDSGVYFCASSQGGLNGSGPSEQFFGPGTRLTVL.

Only one count was recorded for this clone. The chain joins TRBV19 to TRBJ2-5; D may match TRBD1 or TRBD2 (5 bases each). Deletions cut 5 bases from V and 4 bases from J, with 17 bases between. The CDR3 totals 15 residues. Germline V CDR1 and CDR2: LNHDA, SQIVND (reference sequence). In DNA, the CDR3 is TGTGCCAGTAGTTCCTTCCCTGGGGGTGGAGAGACCCAGTACTTC. This codes for CASSSFPGGGETQYF.

This clone was seen a single time. This chain links TRBV6-1 with TRBJ2-7, with 8 bases matching TRBD1. The CDR3 covers 15 residues. The V segment lost 0 bases and the J segment 3 bases; nucleotides outside the gene matches: 4. Germline V gene sequence: CDR1 MNHNS, CDR2 SASEGT. In nucleotides, the CDR3 is TGTGCCAGCAGTGAAGCGCAGGACAGGGTCTACGAGCAGTACTTC. It is translated as CASSEAQDRVYEQYF.

This CDR3 is CASRENGTSGTYEQYF. The CDR3, as DNA: TGTGCCAGCCGGGAGAATGGGACTAGCGGAACCTACGAGCAGTACTTC. This chain uses TRBV28 with TRBJ2-7; TRBD2 matches 11 bases. V lost 8 bases to trimming and J lost 2 bases; unmatched junction nucleotides: 11. The germline CDR1 and CDR2 sequences are MDHEN and SYDVKM. This CDR3 is built from 16 residues.

The V and J genes are TRBV27 and TRBJ2-4, with D perhaps matching TRBD2 (6 bases). Germline V CDR1 and CDR2: MNHEY, SMNVEV (reference sequence). V was cut by 8 bases and J by 8 bases, with 16 bases left in between. The CDR3 has 13 amino acids. CDR3 coding DNA: TGTGCCAGCGGCTTACGGGAGATAGACATTCAGTACTTC. It encodes CASGLREIDIQYF.